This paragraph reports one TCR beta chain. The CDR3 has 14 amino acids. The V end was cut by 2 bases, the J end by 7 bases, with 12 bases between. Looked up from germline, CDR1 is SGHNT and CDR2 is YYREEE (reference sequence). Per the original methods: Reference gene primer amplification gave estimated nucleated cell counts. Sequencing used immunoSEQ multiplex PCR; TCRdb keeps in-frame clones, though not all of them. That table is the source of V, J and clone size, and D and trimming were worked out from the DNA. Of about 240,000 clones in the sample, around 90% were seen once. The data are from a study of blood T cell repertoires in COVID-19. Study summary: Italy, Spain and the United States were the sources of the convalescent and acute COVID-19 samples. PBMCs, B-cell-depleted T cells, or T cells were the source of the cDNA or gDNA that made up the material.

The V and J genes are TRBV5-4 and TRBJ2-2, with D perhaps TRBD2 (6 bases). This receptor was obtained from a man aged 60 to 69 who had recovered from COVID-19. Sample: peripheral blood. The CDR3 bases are TGTGCCAGCAGCTTCGGAGGGGTAGGCGGGGAGCTGTTTTTT. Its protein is CASSFGGVGGELFF.